This T cell receptor beta chain was recorded in a study of molecular identifiers for immune sequencing clone quantification. V dropped 0 bases and J dropped 2 bases, with 10 bases sitting between them. This CDR3 has 15 residues. CDR1 is SGDLS and CDR2 is YYNGEE in the germline V gene. From the PCR reads, TCRdb called clonotypes with MiXCR, one entry per CDR3 protein. The data contain hundreds of thousands of distinct CDR3 sequences, less than 30% of them seen just once; the ten biggest clones take up 0.7% to 0.95%. V usage is TRBV9 and J usage is TRBJ2-3, with unresolved D. The specimen sequenced was naive CD8+ T cells from blood, with Jurkat cell RNA spiked in. Sample subset: FACS-sorted CD8+CD4-CCR7+CD45RA+ naive T cells. The clonotype originates from a human donor in good health. Some libraries in this study had Jurkat cell RNA spiked in. CDR3 sequence (DNA): TGTGCCAGCAGCGTAGTAGACCCTTCCACAGATACGCAGTATTTT. Its translation is CASSVVDPSTDTQYF.